This T cell receptor beta chain is from a study of post-analysis software for immune sequencing data. The study's findings and limits: TRBV5-6, TRBV5-1 and TRBV20-1 were among a few TRBV segments more frequent in patients than controls. Strong co-clustering by F measure was evident for samples that had been prepared in the same batch.

As to this clonotype: Its matching antigen is unknown.

TCR beta cDNA libraries had unique molecular identifiers. TCRdb redid the calling of the PCR reads with MiXCR, one entry per CDR3 protein. Altogether some 690,000 distinct CDR3 sequences are present, 59% being singletons, with the ten largest covering approximately 10%. This CDR3 contains 12 residues. Trimming took off 6 bases at V and 0 bases at J, with 9 bases between the two ends. In germline, CDR1 is SQVTM, CDR2 ANQGSEA. Sample: blood. This TCR was sampled from a girl aged 2-10 years with multiple sclerosis. This chain joins TRBV29-1 and TRBJ2-7; a possible D gene is TRBD1 (5 bases). The CDR3 sequence: CSVRQSSYEQYF. The DNA for the CDR3 is TGCAGCGTCCGACAGAGCTCCTACGAGCAGTACTTC.